This entry features one T cell receptor beta chain sequence. Its antigen remains unidentified. This sample was taken from a study of T cell responses to AZD1222 COVID-19 vaccine. The method was immunoSEQ multiplex PCR; TCRdb's version includes in-frame clones alone and lacks a portion of them. The table has under 200,000 clones, around 90% seen once; the top ten hold approximately 4%. Trimming shortened V by 2 bases and J by 0 bases, and 11 bases separated the two germline ends. The germline CDR1 and CDR2 sequences are KGHSH and LQKENI. There are 16 residues in the CDR3. Study-level findings and limits: Elevations in Spike-specific TCR breadth and depth followed administration of two AZD1222 doses. Only 5 to 7 individuals given AZD1222 were seropositive at baseline. Epitopes outside B.1.351 and B.1.1.7 mutated regions reportedly drew nearly half of spike TCRs.

The chain recombines TRBV18 with TRBJ2-1; D gene uncertain. This specimen was peripheral blood, taken 28 days after the second dose of the MenACWY control vaccine. This TCR was sampled from an adult who received the MenACWY meningococcal vaccine as a control. The CDR3 spells CASSPRAQSSYNEQFF. CDR3 coding DNA: TGTGCCAGCTCACCAAGGGCGCAGAGCTCCTACAATGAGCAGTTCTTC.